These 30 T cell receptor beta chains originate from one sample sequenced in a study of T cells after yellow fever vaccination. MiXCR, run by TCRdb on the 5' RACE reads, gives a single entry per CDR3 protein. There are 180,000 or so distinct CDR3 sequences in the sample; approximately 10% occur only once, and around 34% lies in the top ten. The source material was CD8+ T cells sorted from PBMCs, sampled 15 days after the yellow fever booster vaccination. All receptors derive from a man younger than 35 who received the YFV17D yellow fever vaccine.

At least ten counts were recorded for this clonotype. Written as DNA, the CDR3 is TGTGCCAGCAGTCCCCCCCCGGCTAGAGGCGTGAATGAGCAGTTCTTC. Translated: CASSPPPARGVNEQFF. The chain is built from TRBV12-3 or TRBV12-4 and TRBJ2-1, with D unresolved. The CDR3 length is 16 residues. Between the trimmed V and J ends, which lost 5 bases and 7 bases, there was a span of 21 bases.

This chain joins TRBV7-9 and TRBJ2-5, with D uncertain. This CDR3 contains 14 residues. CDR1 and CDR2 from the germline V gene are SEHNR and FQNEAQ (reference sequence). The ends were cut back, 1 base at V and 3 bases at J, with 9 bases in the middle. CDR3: CASSLDTTEETQYF. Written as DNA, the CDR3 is TGTGCCAGCAGCTTAGACACAACAGAAGAGACCCAGTACTTC.

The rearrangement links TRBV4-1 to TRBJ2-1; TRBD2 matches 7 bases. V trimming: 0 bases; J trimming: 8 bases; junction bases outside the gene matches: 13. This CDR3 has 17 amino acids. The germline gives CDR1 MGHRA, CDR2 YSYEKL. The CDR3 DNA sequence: TGCGCCAGCAGCCAAGATCCCGTCAGCGGGGCTAGGGATGAGCAGTTCTTC. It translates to CASSQDPVSGARDEQFF.

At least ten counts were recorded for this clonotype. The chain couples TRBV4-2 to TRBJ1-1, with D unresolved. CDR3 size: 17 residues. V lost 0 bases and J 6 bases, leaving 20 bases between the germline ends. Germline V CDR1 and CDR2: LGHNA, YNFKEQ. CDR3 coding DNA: TGTGCCAGCAGCCAAGAATTCTCCGCCAGCGCCCGGCCTGAAGCTTTCTTT. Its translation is CASSQEFSASARPEAFF.

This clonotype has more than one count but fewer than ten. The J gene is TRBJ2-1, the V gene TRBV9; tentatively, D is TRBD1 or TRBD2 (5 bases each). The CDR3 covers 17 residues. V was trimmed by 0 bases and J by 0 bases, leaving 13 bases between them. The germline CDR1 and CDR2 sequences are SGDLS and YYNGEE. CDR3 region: CASSVGGTWSSYNEQFF. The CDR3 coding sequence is TGTGCCAGCAGCGTAGGGGGGACCTGGAGCTCCTACAATGAGCAGTTCTTC. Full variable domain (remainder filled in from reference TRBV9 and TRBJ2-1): DSGVTQTPKHLITATGQRVTLRCSPRSGDLSVYWYQQSLDQGLQFLIQYYNGEERAKGNILERFSAQQFPDLHSELNLSSLELGDSALYFCASSVGGTWSSYNEQFFGPGTRLTVL.

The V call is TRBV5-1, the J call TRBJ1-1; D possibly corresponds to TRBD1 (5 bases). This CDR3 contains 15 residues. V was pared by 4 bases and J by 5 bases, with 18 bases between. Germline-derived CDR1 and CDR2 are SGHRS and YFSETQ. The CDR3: CASSPPRTGGTEAFF. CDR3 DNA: TGCGCCAGCAGCCCCCCCCGGACCGGGGGAACTGAAGCTTTCTTT.

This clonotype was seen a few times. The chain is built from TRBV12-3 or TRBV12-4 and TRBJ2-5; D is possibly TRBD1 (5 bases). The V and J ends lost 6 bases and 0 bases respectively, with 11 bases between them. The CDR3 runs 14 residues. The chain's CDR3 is CASRTQEYQETQYF. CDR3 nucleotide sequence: TGTGCCAGCAGAACACAGGAGTACCAAGAGACCCAGTACTTC.

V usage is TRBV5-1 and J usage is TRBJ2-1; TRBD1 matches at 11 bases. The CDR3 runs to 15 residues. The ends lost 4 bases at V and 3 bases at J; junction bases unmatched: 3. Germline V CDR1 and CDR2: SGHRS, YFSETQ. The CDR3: CASSMGTGGYNEQFF. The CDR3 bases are TGCGCCAGCAGCATGGGGACAGGGGGCTACAATGAGCAGTTCTTC.

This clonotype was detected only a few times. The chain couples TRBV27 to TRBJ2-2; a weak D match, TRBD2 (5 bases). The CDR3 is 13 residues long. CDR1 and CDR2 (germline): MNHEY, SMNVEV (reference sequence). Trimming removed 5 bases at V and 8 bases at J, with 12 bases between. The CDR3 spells CASSLGVRGELFF. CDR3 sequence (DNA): TGTGCCAGCAGTCTCGGGGTTCGGGGGGAGCTGTTTTTT.

The CDR3 reads CASSYSASPTNIQYF. DNA of the CDR3: TGTGCCAGCAGTTACTCGGCGTCACCCACAAACATTCAGTACTTC. The chain employs TRBV6-5 and TRBJ2-4, with D uncertain. The germline V gene encodes CDR1 MNHEY and CDR2 SVGAGI. V was trimmed by 0 bases and J by 6 bases, leaving 12 bases between them. This CDR3 has 15 amino acids.

The CDR3 spells CASSQDQGASPYGYTF. In DNA form, the CDR3 reads TGCGCCAGCAGCCAAGATCAAGGGGCCTCCCCTTATGGCTACACCTTC. The rearrangement uses TRBV4-3 and TRBJ1-2; perhaps TRBD1 as D (5 bases). The CDR3 has 16 residues. The V and J ends lost 0 bases and 5 bases respectively, with 16 bases between them. Germline lookup yields CDR1 LGHNA and CDR2 YSLEER.

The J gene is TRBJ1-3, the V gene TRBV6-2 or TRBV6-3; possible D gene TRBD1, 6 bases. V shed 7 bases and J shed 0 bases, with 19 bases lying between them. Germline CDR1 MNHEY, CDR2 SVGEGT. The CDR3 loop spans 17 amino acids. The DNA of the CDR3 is TGTGCCAGCACCTACTCCCCAGACAGGAGCTCTGGAAACACCATATATTTT. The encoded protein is CASTYSPDRSSGNTIYF.

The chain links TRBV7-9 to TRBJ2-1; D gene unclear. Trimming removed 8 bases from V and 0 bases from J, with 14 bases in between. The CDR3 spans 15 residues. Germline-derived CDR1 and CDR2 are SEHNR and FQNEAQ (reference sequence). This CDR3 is CASYPRLVSYNEQFF. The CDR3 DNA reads TGTGCCAGCTACCCCCGACTTGTCTCCTACAATGAGCAGTTCTTC.

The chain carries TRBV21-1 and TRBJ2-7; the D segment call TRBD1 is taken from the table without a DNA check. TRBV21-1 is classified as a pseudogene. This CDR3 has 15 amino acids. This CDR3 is CASSRAGTGGSEQYV. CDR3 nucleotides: TGTGCCAGCAGCAGGGCCGGGACAGGGGGCAGCGAGCAGTACGTC.

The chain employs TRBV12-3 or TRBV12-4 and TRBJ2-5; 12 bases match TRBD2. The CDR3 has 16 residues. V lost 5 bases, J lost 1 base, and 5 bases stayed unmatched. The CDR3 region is CASSGRLAGVQETQYF. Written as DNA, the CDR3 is TGTGCCAGCAGTGGTAGACTAGCGGGGGTCCAAGAGACCCAGTACTTC.

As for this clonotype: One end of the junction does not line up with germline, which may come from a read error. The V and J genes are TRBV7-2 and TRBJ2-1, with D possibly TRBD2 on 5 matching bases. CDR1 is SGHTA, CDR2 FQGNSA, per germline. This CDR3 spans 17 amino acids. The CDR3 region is CASSLGPGQSAGDDQFF. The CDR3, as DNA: TGTGCCAGCAGCTTAGGCCCCGGTCAGAGTGCCGGGGATGATCAGTTCTTC.

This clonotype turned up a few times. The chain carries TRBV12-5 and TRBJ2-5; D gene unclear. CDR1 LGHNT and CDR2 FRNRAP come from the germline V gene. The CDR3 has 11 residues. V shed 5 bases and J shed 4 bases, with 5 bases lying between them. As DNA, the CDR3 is TGTGCTAGTGGTCCAAGAGAGACCCAGTACTTC. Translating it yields CASGPRETQYF.

The CDR3 region is CASSGGQYNEQFF. As DNA, the CDR3 is TGTGCCAGCAGTGGCGGACAGTACAATGAGCAGTTCTTC. The J gene is TRBJ2-1, the V gene TRBV12-3 or TRBV12-4; weak D call: TRBD1 (6 bases). Trimming cost V 5 bases and J 4 bases, with 9 bases left between them. CDR3 length: 13 residues.

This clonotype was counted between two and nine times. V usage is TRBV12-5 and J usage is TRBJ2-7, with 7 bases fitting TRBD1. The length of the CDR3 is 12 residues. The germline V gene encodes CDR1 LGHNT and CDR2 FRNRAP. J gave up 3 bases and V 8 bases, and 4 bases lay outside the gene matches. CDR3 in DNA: TGTGCTAGTAGGGACAGCGACTACGAGCAGTACTTC. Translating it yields CASRDSDYEQYF.

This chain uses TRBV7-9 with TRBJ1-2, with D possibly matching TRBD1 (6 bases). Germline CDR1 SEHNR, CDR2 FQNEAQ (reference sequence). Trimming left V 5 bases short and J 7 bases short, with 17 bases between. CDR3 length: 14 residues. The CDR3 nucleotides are TGTGCCAGCAGCATTCCTCTCAGGGGAGGTGGCTACACCTTC. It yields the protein CASSIPLRGGGYTF.

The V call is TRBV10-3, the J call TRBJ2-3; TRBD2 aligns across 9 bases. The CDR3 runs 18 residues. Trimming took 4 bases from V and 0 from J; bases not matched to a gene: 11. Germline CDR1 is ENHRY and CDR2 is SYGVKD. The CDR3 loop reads CAISGSSGGPTSTDTQYF. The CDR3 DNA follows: TGTGCCATCAGTGGAAGTAGCGGGGGACCTACTAGCACAGATACGCAGTATTTT.

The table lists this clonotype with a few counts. This CDR3 is CSAIPSQAYRDTQYF. CDR3 in DNA: TGCAGTGCCATCCCGTCCCAGGCCTATAGGGATACGCAGTATTTT. The chain combines TRBV20-1 with TRBJ2-3; D unresolved. Germline V gene data show CDR1 as DFQATT and CDR2 as SNEGSKA (reference sequence). CDR3 length: 15 residues. V was pared by 6 bases and J by 6 bases, with 22 bases between.

The CDR3 nucleotides read TGCGCCAGCAGCCTAAACAGGGGCGCGAACACTGAAGCTTTCTTT. This encodes CASSLNRGANTEAFF. V is TRBV4-1 and J is TRBJ1-1; 7 bases fit TRBD1. Trimming cost V 4 bases and J 1 base; bases outside gene matches: 6. Germline CDR1 is MGHRA and CDR2 is YSYEKL. The CDR3 contains 15 residues.

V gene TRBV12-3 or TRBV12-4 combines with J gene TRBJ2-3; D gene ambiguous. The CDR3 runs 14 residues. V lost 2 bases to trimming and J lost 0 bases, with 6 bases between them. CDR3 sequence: CASSLPRSTDTQYF. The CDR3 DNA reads TGTGCCAGCAGTTTACCCCGTAGCACAGATACGCAGTATTTT.

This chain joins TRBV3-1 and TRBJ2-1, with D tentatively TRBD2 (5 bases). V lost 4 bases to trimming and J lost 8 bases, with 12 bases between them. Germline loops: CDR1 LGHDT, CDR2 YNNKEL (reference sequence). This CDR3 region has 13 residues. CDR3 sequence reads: CASSPRGSDEQFF. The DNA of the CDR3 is TGTGCCAGCAGCCCACGCGGGTCCGATGAGCAGTTCTTC.

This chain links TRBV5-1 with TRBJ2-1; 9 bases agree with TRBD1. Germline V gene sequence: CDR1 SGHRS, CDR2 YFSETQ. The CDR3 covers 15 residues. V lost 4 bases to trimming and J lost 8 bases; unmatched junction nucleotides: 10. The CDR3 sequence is CASSLRDRDFHEQFF. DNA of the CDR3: TGCGCCAGCAGCCTCCGGGACAGGGATTTTCATGAGCAGTTCTTC.

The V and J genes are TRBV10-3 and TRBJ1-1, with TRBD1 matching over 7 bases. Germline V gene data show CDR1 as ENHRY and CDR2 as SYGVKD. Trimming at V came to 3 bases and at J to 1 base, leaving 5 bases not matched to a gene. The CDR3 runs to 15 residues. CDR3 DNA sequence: TGTGCCATCAGTGAAAGAGGACAGGCGAACACTGAAGCTTTCTTT. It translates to CAISERGQANTEAFF.

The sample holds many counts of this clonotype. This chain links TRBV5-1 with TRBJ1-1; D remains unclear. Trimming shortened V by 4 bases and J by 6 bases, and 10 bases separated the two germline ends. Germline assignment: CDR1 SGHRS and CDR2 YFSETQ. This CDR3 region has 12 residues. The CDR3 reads CASSVGSPEAFF. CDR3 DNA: TGCGCCAGCAGCGTGGGTTCCCCTGAAGCTTTCTTT.

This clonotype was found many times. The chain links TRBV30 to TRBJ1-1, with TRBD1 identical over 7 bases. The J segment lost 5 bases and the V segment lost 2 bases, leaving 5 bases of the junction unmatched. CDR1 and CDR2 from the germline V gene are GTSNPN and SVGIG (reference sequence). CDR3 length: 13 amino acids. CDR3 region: CAWSKARGTEAFF. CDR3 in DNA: TGTGCCTGGAGTAAGGCCAGGGGGACTGAAGCTTTCTTT.

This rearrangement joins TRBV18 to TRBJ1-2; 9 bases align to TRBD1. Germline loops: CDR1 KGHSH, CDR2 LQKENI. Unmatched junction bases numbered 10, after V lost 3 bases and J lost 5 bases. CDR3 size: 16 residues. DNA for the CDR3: TGTGCCAGCTCACCGGATAACTACAGGGGGCATTATGGCTACACCTTC. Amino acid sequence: CASSPDNYRGHYGYTF.